The source of this T cell receptor (beta chain) is a study of blood T cells in healthy people across ages. The CDR3 spans 14 residues. V lost 0 bases, J lost 5 bases, and 11 bases lay in between. Germline CDR1 reads SGDLS; CDR2 reads YYNGEE. The amount of total RNA extracted per sample was at least 5 micrograms. Combining a sample-barcoded 5' primer with a J-beta primer mix, a second PCR ran for about 6 to 11 cycles. TCRdb processed the 5' RACE reads anew with MiXCR; each CDR3 protein has one entry. The table shows about 1,800,000 distinct CDR3 sequences, with over 25% occurring only once. This TCR was recovered from a woman aged 25 to 39 in good health. The gene calls are TRBV9 and TRBJ2-5; D is uncertain. Sequences were obtained from blood. DNA of the CDR3: TGTGCCAGCAGCGTAGGCCCAGAGTCCGAGACCCAGTACTTC. This gives the protein CASSVGPESETQYF.